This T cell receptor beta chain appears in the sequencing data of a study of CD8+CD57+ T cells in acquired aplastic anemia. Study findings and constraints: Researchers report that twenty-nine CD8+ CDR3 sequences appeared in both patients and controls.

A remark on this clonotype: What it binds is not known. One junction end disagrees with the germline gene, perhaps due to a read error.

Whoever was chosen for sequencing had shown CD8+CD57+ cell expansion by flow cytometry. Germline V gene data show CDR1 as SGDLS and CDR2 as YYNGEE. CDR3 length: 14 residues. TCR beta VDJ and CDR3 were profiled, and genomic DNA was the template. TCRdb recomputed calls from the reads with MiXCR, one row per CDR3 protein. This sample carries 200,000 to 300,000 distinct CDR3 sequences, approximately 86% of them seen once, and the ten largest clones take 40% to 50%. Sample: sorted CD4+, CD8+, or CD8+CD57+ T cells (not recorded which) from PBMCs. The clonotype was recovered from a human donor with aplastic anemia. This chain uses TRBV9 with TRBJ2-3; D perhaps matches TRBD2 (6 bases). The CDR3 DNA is TGTGCCAGCAGCGTGTCAGGGACTGGGGCCAACGTCCATTTT. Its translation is CASSVSGTGANVHF.